The clone carrying this TCR beta chain has just one count. Here immunoSEQ multiplex PCR was the method, and the copy in TCRdb shows in-frame clones only, minus some. The sample lists 85,000 to 90,000 clones; over 70% were seen once. The sample originates from a study of blood T cell repertoires in COVID-19. Study overall: Samples came from the United States, Italy and Spain, spanning acute and convalescent COVID-19. The cDNA or gDNA used as material had been derived from T cells, B-cell-depleted T cells, or PBMCs.

With V trimmed by 4 bases and J by 6 bases, 11 bases remained unmatched. CDR1 and CDR2 from the germline V gene are MNHEY and SMNVEV (reference sequence). The CDR3 contains 16 residues. The source of this sequence is a human donor in a cohort sampled during active COVID-19. The sequenced sample consisted of peripheral blood. The chain carries TRBV27 and TRBJ2-3; 9 bases align to TRBD2. This CDR3 reads CASSYLGTSIADTQYF. The CDR3 nucleotides are TGTGCCAGCAGTTACCTCGGGACTAGCATTGCCGATACGCAGTATTTT.